The next 21 T cell receptor beta chains were all read from a single sample in a study of blood T cell repertoires in COVID-19. Profiled with immunoSEQ multiplex PCR; TCRdb holds only in-frame clones, not every one. The sample has under 500,000 clones; around nine tenths are singletons. The sequenced sample was peripheral blood. The receptors were gathered from a woman in her 30s with acute or convalescent COVID-19.

This sequence joins TRBV30 and TRBJ2-7; 8 bases map to TRBD2. Germline lookup yields CDR1 GTSNPN and CDR2 SVGIG (reference sequence). The J segment lost 3 bases and the V segment lost 5 bases, leaving 9 bases of the junction unmatched. CDR3 length: 14 amino acids. The CDR3 region is CAWAQAGVYYEQYF. In DNA, the CDR3 is TGTGCCTGGGCCCAAGCGGGGGTTTACTACGAGCAGTACTTC.

The chain is built from TRBV5-1 and TRBJ1-2, with D perhaps matching TRBD1 (6 bases). Germline-derived CDR1 and CDR2 are SGHRS and YFSETQ. The CDR3 runs 14 residues. V gave up 0 bases and J gave up 3 bases, with 9 bases separating them. The CDR3 sequence is CASSLAGGDYGYTF. CDR3 coding DNA: TGCGCCAGCAGCTTGGCGGGGGGCGACTATGGCTACACCTTC.

The chain uses TRBV11-2 and TRBJ2-1, with D maybe TRBD2 (6 bases). The CDR3 length is 18 residues. The V gene's germline CDR1 is SGHAT and CDR2 FQNNGV. V lost 4 bases, J lost 1 base, and 20 bases lay in between. In nucleotides, the CDR3 is TGTGCCAGCAGCTCTCGGGACGGGGGAGATTCATCCTACAATGAGCAGTTCTTC. Encoded protein: CASSSRDGGDSSYNEQFF.

The chain carries TRBV18 and TRBJ2-3, with TRBD2 matching over 10 bases. CDR3 size: 17 residues. CDR1 KGHSH and CDR2 LQKENI come from the germline V gene. V lost 3 bases, J lost 6 bases, and 12 bases stayed unmatched. The CDR3 bases are TGTGCCAGCTCACCCCGGGCTATAGCGGGGGGCCGGGATACGCAGTATTTT. This encodes CASSPRAIAGGRDTQYF.

The gene calls are TRBV6-2 or TRBV6-3 and TRBJ2-3, with D possibly being TRBD2 (6 bases). V dropped 6 bases and J dropped 4 bases, with 8 bases sitting between them. This CDR3 is 12 amino acids long. CDR1 and CDR2 from the germline V gene are MNHEY and SVGEGT. DNA of the CDR3: TGTGCCAGCAGCGCTAGCGCAGATACGCAGTATTTT. Protein: CASSASADTQYF.

This clone came up once. The chain links TRBV4-1 to TRBJ2-3; TRBD1 agrees at 7 bases. The length of the CDR3 is 16 residues. V lost 0 bases to trimming and J lost 1 base; unmatched junction nucleotides: 4. CDR1 MGHRA and CDR2 YSYEKL come from the germline V gene. CDR3 amino acids: CASSQDLGGGTDTQYF. The CDR3 nucleotides read TGCGCCAGCAGCCAAGACTTAGGGGGCGGCACAGATACGCAGTATTTT.

The J gene is TRBJ2-1, the V gene TRBV12-1; TRBD2, the table's D call, was not compared with the DNA. TRBV12-1 is labeled a pseudogene. This CDR3 contains 17 residues. CDR3 sequence reads: CASSCRTSGGHYNEQFF. Written as DNA, the CDR3 is TGTGCCAGCAGCTGCAGGACTAGCGGGGGACATTACAATGAGCAGTTCTTC.

The rearrangement joins TRBV5-1 to TRBJ1-2; D is ambiguous. Trimming removed 0 bases from V and 8 bases from J, with 23 bases in between. The CDR3 extends over 17 amino acids. CDR1 and CDR2 from the germline V gene are SGHRS and YFSETQ. For the CDR3, the DNA is TGCGCCAGCAGCTTGGCCGGAACGGTTCAATCTTCGGGGGGCTACACCTTC. Translating it yields CASSLAGTVQSSGGYTF.

A note on this clone: Germline and junction disagree at one end, which may indicate a read error. In nucleotides, the CDR3 is TGTGCCAGCAGTAAAGCGGGGACTAGCGGGGGATACAATGAGCAGTTCTTC. It encodes CASSKAGTSGGYNEQFF. This chain connects TRBV2 to TRBJ2-1; 14 bases fit TRBD2. Per the germline V gene, CDR1 is SNHLY and CDR2 is FYNNEI. This CDR3 is 17 amino acids long.

The gene calls are TRBV6-5 and TRBJ2-1, with D perhaps matching TRBD1 (6 bases). CDR1 and CDR2 from the germline V gene are MNHEY and SVGAGI. This CDR3 has 14 residues. V lost 6 bases to trimming and J lost 4 bases, with 13 bases between them. The CDR3 DNA sequence: TGTGCCAGCAGCTCCGGGACACCATACAATGAGCAGTTCTTC. It yields the protein CASSSGTPYNEQFF.

The V call is TRBV14, the J call TRBJ2-7, with no clear D. The V gene's germline CDR1 is SGHDN and CDR2 FVKESK. V lost 2 bases, J lost 2 bases, and 10 bases lay in between. The CDR3 spans 14 residues. The CDR3 reads CASSQYFGTYEQYF. The CDR3 DNA reads as TGTGCCAGCAGCCAATATTTCGGTACCTACGAGCAGTACTTC. Filled out from reference TRBV14 and TRBJ2-7, the complete variable domain reads EAGVTQFPSHSVIEKGQTVTLRCDPISGHDNLYWYRRVMGKEIKFLLHFVKESKQDESGMPNNRFLAERTGGTYSTLKVQPAELEDSGVYFCASSQYFGTYEQYFGPGTRLTVT.

V is TRBV2 and J is TRBJ2-2; 12 bases match TRBD2. CDR3 size: 18 residues. In germline, CDR1 is SNHLY, CDR2 FYNNEI. The junction had 5 bases not matched to a gene; V was cut back by 2 bases and J by 1 base. This CDR3 reads CASSESRLAGENTGELFF. As DNA, the CDR3 is TGTGCCAGCAGTGAATCTAGACTAGCGGGGGAGAACACCGGGGAGCTGTTTTTT.

The chain carries TRBV27 and TRBJ1-6; D possibly corresponds to TRBD1 (5 bases). With 4 bases removed from V and 8 bases from J, the gap between germline ends came to 15 bases. The CDR3 runs to 15 residues. Per germline, CDR1 MNHEY and CDR2 SMNVEV (reference sequence). CDR3 nucleotides: TGTGCCAGCAGTTCCCTACAGGTTAGAGATTCACCCCTCCACTTT. Translation gives CASSSLQVRDSPLHF.

This chain joins TRBV9 and TRBJ2-2, with 12 bases identical to TRBD1. The J segment lost 7 bases and the V segment lost 5 bases, leaving 6 bases of the junction unmatched. The germline CDR1 and CDR2 sequences are SGDLS and YYNGEE. This CDR3 is built from 15 residues. The CDR3 DNA reads as TGTGCCAGCAGGGTGGGGACAGGGGGCAGCGGGGAGCTGTTTTTT. Protein: CASRVGTGGSGELFF.

The chain combines TRBV4-1 with TRBJ2-7, with 15 bases identical to TRBD2. The V and J ends lost 2 bases and 3 bases, in that order; junction bases with no gene match: 8. The CDR3 runs to 18 residues. Germline CDR1 is MGHRA and CDR2 is YSYEKL. CDR3 nucleotide sequence: TGCGCCAGCAGCCAACCCCCGGGACTAGCGGGGGGTTTCTACGAGCAGTACTTC. Its protein is CASSQPPGLAGGFYEQYF.

The chain recombines TRBV5-6 with TRBJ1-4; D ambiguous. The CDR3 is 14 amino acids. The germline CDR1 and CDR2 sequences are SGHDT and YYEEEE. Trimming stripped 3 bases from V and 8 bases from J, with 14 bases between. DNA of the CDR3: TGTGCCAGCAGCTCGGGAAGGTTGGTGGAAAAACTGTTTTTT. It translates to CASSSGRLVEKLFF.

This rearrangement joins TRBV6-1 to TRBJ2-1, with 7 bases that match TRBD1. The CDR3 is made up of 15 amino acids. Germline assignment: CDR1 MNHNS and CDR2 SASEGT. After removal of 3 bases from V and 0 bases from J, the junction contained 2 bases not matched to a gene. The CDR3 reads CASSDRDSSYNEQFF. Written as DNA, the CDR3 is TGTGCCAGCAGTGACCGGGACAGCTCCTACAATGAGCAGTTCTTC.

The chain uses TRBV18 and TRBJ2-2; tentatively, D is TRBD1 (6 bases). From germline, CDR1 is KGHSH and CDR2 LQKENI. The CDR3 length is 17 residues. Trimming left V 3 bases short and J 2 bases short, with 16 bases between. The CDR3 spells CASSPQHRDRNTGELFF. CDR3 in DNA: TGTGCCAGCTCACCGCAACACAGGGATAGAAACACCGGGGAGCTGTTTTTT.

The rearrangement links TRBV2 to TRBJ2-3; 11 bases align to TRBD2. Trimming removed 5 bases from V and 2 bases from J; junction bases left unmatched: 6. The CDR3 length is 16 residues. CDR1 and CDR2 from the germline V gene are SNHLY and FYNNEI. CDR3 loop: CASSLVSGGATDTQYF. The CDR3 DNA is TGTGCCAGCAGTTTGGTTAGCGGGGGGGCCACAGATACGCAGTATTTT.

The gene calls are TRBV5-1 and TRBJ2-1; D might be TRBD2 (7 bases). The CDR3 covers 17 residues. From germline, CDR1 is SGHRS and CDR2 YFSETQ. V lost 5 bases to trimming and J lost 4 bases, with 22 bases between them. Here the CDR3 reads CASRPWSEGGPYNEQFF. DNA of the CDR3: TGCGCCAGCAGACCCTGGTCGGAGGGGGGGCCGTACAATGAGCAGTTCTTC. The whole variable domain, remainder taken from reference TRBV5-1 and TRBJ2-1, is KAGVTQTPRYLIKTRGQQVTLSCSPISGHRSVSWYQQTPGQGLQFLFEYFSETQRNKGNFPGRFSGRQFSNSRSEMNVSTLELGDSALYLCASRPWSEGGPYNEQFFGPGTRLTVL.

The rearrangement uses TRBV6-5 and TRBJ2-1; D ambiguous. Germline values: CDR1 MNHEY, CDR2 SVGAGI. Trimming pared 4 bases from V and 8 bases from J, leaving 9 bases between. The CDR3 is 12 residues long. This CDR3 is CASSSPSDEQFF. CDR3 DNA sequence: TGTGCCAGCAGTTCCCCTAGTGATGAGCAGTTCTTC.